These T cell receptor beta chains were read from a single sample in a study of shared clonotypes between healthy human individuals. Sequencing was performed with immunoSEQ multiplex PCR; in TCRdb, only in-frame clones are kept and a portion is missing. Among 1.5 million to 2.5 million clones listed, approximately 94% were seen once. The sample was naive CD8+ T cells sorted from blood. The receptor source for this set is a man younger than 30 in good health. CDR3s include the opening cysteine and the closing phenylalanine or tryptophan.

J gene	V gene	CDR3 length	CDR3 protein
TRBJ1-1	TRBV15	15	CATSRDKGPNTEAFF
TRBJ2-7	TRBV6-6	15	CASSPARQGGHEQYF
TRBJ2-7	TRBV2	13	CASSGVGSYEQYF
TRBJ1-1	TRBV5-4	11	CASSLGVEAFF
TRBJ2-5	TRBV13	14	CASSLEQDQETQYF
TRBJ1-3	TRBV7-2	15	CASSLVGEAGNTIYF
TRBJ1-5	TRBV2	17	CASSVYRDRVSNQPQHF
TRBJ2-1	TRBV10-3	14	CAISGGTSFDEQFF
TRBJ1-2	TRBV5-4	13	CASSRGPLGGYTF
TRBJ2-7	TRBV27	13	CASRSGTPYEQYF